The rows below give T cell receptor beta chains drawn from one sample of a study of early T cells in non-severe SARS-CoV-2 infection. In TCRdb, the 5' RACE reads were re-called with MiXCR into one record per CDR3 protein. In the table there are tens of thousands of distinct CDR3 sequences, about 5% of which are singletons. The source material was whole blood. These receptors were taken from an adult who was a healthcare worker with PCR-confirmed SARS-CoV-2 infection or an uninfected control (not recorded which). The CDR3 runs from the conserved cysteine through the conserved F or W. The D gene is left open where the match is weak. The size field is filled for only some rows; it gives once, few, many or a size class.

d_gene	abundance	j_gene	v_gene	CDR3aa	CDR3nt
NA	medium-sized	TRBJ1-1	TRBV28	CASSYSGTEAFF	TGTGCCAGCAGTTACTCAGGGACTGAAGCTTTCTTT
TRBD1	few	TRBJ1-1	TRBV27	CASSQGQSISSTEAFF	TGTGCCAGCAGTCAGGGACAGTCGATAAGCAGCACTGAAGCTTTCTTT
TRBD2	many	TRBJ2-1	TRBV29-1	CSVEGLADYNEQFF	TGCAGCGTTGAGGGTCTAGCGGACTACAATGAGCAGTTCTTC
NA	medium-sized	TRBJ1-1	TRBV4-3	CASSQRAITRVPTEAFF	TGCGCCAGCAGCCAGAGAGCTATCACCAGGGTCCCCACTGAAGCTTTCTTT
NA	medium-sized	TRBJ1-1	TRBV20-1	CSARDGQGLPEAFF	TGCAGTGCTAGAGACGGACAAGGACTCCCCGAAGCTTTCTTT
NA	many	TRBJ1-1	TRBV11-2	CASSLIRRNTEAFF	TGTGCCAGCAGCTTAATTAGGCGGAACACTGAAGCTTTCTTT
NA	many	TRBJ1-1	TRBV11-1	CASSLARGDEAFF	TGTGCCAGCAGCTTAGCCAGGGGAGATGAAGCTTTCTTT
NA	few	TRBJ1-5	TRBV5-1	CASSLSGGDIQPQHF	TGCGCCAGCAGCTTGTCCGGGGGAGATATTCAGCCCCAGCATTTT
NA	many	TRBJ2-3	TRBV19	CATAPGVDTQYF	TGTGCCACCGCCCCGGGGGTGGATACGCAGTATTTT
NA	many	TRBJ1-1	TRBV7-8	CASSLGQGRMNTEAFF	TGTGCCAGCAGCTTAGGGCAGGGGAGGATGAACACTGAAGCTTTCTTT
NA	many	TRBJ2-7	TRBV18	CASSPLGGGTYEQYF	TGTGCCAGCTCACCGTTGGGTGGCGGCACTTACGAGCAGTACTTC
TRBD2	many	TRBJ2-7	TRBV29-1	CSVAPGLAGSYEQYF	TGCAGCGTTGCCCCGGGACTAGCGGGTTCCTACGAGCAGTACTTC
NA	NA	TRBJ1-1	TRBV29-1	CSVNRDLNTEAFF	TGCAGCGTTAACAGGGATTTGAACACTGAAGCTTTCTTT
NA	many	TRBJ1-5	TRBV19	CASSARQGNQPQHF	TGTGCCAGTAGTGCGAGACAGGGCAATCAGCCCCAGCATTTT
NA	many	TRBJ1-2	TRBV2	CASSTDGQYGYTF	TGTGCCAGCAGTACGGACGGGCAATATGGCTACACCTTC
NA	NA	TRBJ2-5	TRBV29-1	CSVVSWGPQYQETQYF	TGCAGCGTTGTGTCTTGGGGACCCCAGTACCAAGAGACCCAGTACTTC
TRBD1	few	TRBJ2-7	TRBV2	CASSVSRDRVNEQYF	TGTGCCAGCAGTGTGTCCCGGGACAGGGTGAACGAGCAGTACTTC
NA	many	TRBJ1-5	TRBV27	CASSSRGTDSNQPQHF	TGTGCCAGCAGTTCCCGCGGAACGGATAGCAATCAGCCCCAGCATTTT
NA	NA	TRBJ1-4	TRBV6-2/TRBV6-3	CASTTFSNEKLFF	TGTGCCAGCACCACCTTCTCCAATGAAAAACTGTTTTTT
NA	many	TRBJ2-2	TRBV4-3	CASSQEMGPLATLTNTGELFF	TGCGCCAGCAGCCAAGAAATGGGGCCGCTAGCCACTCTAACTAACACCGGGGAGCTGTTTTTT
NA	many	TRBJ1-4	TRBV6-6	CASSYAQNNEKLFF	TGTGCCAGCAGTTACGCACAGAATAATGAAAAACTGTTTTTT
NA	NA	TRBJ1-1	TRBV28	CASSFRIAEAFF	TGTGCCAGCAGTTTTAGGATAGCTGAAGCTTTCTTT
NA	many	TRBJ2-1	TRBV7-3	CASSFEGTVHNEQFF	TGTGCCAGCAGCTTCGAAGGGACCGTGCACAATGAGCAGTTCTTC
NA	many	TRBJ2-3	TRBV29-1	CSVARSDSSTDTQYF	TGCAGCGTTGCAAGATCGGACAGTAGCACAGATACGCAGTATTTT
NA	many	TRBJ2-2	TRBV6-1	CASSEGTPNTGELFF	TGTGCCAGCAGTGAAGGGACACCGAACACCGGGGAGCTGTTTTTT
NA	many	TRBJ1-1	TRBV29-1	CSVEEGRGGTEAFF	TGCAGCGTTGAAGAGGGAAGGGGTGGCACTGAAGCTTTCTTT
NA	many	TRBJ1-2	TRBV4-1	CASSQDQGRLPGYTF	TGCGCCAGCAGCCAAGATCAAGGGCGACTGCCCGGCTACACCTTC
NA	many	TRBJ2-2	TRBV12-3/TRBV12-4	CASSLAVANTGELFF	TGTGCCAGCAGTTTAGCGGTCGCGAACACCGGGGAGCTGTTTTTT
NA	NA	TRBJ1-3	TRBV20-1	CSAQSRISGNTIYF	TGCAGTGCCCAGTCGCGTATTTCTGGAAACACCATATATTTT
NA	many	TRBJ1-2	TRBV6-5	CASSYVNGGYTF	TGTGCCAGCAGTTACGTAAATGGTGGCTACACCTTC
TRBD1	many	TRBJ1-1	TRBV27	CASADRDPNTEAFF	TGTGCCAGCGCTGACAGGGATCCGAACACTGAAGCTTTCTTT
NA	few	TRBJ1-5	TRBV6-1	CASTWTASNQPQHF	TGTGCCAGCACTTGGACAGCGAGCAATCAGCCCCAGCATTTT
NA	NA	TRBJ2-5	TRBV28	CASSANTGHTQKTQYF	TGTGCCAGCAGTGCCAACACCGGACATACCCAAAAGACCCAGTACTTC
NA	few	TRBJ2-3	TRBV20-1	CSAGTGFGTDTQYF	TGCAGTGCTGGGACTGGGTTCGGCACAGATACGCAGTATTTT
NA	few	TRBJ2-5	TRBV12-3/TRBV12-4	CASSFLDGQRQETQYF	TGTGCCAGCAGTTTTCTAGACGGACAGCGCCAAGAGACCCAGTACTTC
NA	few	TRBJ1-2	TRBV29-1	CSVTGFGGYTF	TGCAGCGTTACAGGGTTTGGTGGCTACACCTTC
NA	NA	TRBJ1-2	TRBV20-1	CSAPSTGLNGYTF	TGCAGTGCTCCATCGACAGGACTGAATGGCTACACCTTC
NA	many	TRBJ1-5	TRBV6-6	CASSYSTRISNQPQHF	TGTGCCAGCAGTTACTCGACGCGGATTAGCAATCAGCCCCAGCATTTT
NA	NA	TRBJ2-3	TRBV29-1	CSVVRQHTDTQYF	TGCAGCGTTGTGAGACAGCACACAGATACGCAGTATTTT
NA	many	TRBJ1-3	TRBV7-6	CASRAEGNTIYF	TGTGCCAGCAGGGCCGAAGGAAACACCATATATTTT
TRBD1	NA	TRBJ1-1	TRBV6-5	CASSPTVPGQGMNTEAFF	TGTGCCAGCAGTCCGACAGTACCGGGACAGGGAATGAACACTGAAGCTTTCTTT
NA	few	TRBJ2-1	TRBV7-6	CASSLWVGGRNEQFF	TGTGCCAGCAGCCTCTGGGTGGGAGGCAGGAATGAGCAGTTCTTC
NA	many	TRBJ1-1	TRBV20-1	CSASGQSYTEAFF	TGCAGTGCTAGCGGGCAGTCTTACACTGAAGCTTTCTTT